Shown below are 30 T cell receptor beta chains from a single sample sequenced in a study of T cells in Graves' hyperthyroidism and ophthalmopathy (dated by TCRdb to between 2018 and 2020). The receptor library was made with multiplex PCR. The reads were generated on an Illumina HiSeq 2000. Amplification of TCR beta CDR3 regions was carried out from RNA transcripts. The TCR CDR3 was subjected to a first round of RT-PCR using the HTBI primer set and the Qiagen OneStep RT-PCR kit. TCRdb took the public reads, trimmed them with fastp at Q25, ran MiXCR for clone calling and kept in-frame beta chains. Each CDR3 protein appears once, grouped with its most common genes and DNA. The sample table holds approximately 360,000 distinct CDR3 sequences, of which 20% to 25% were seen once. The top ten clones comprise around 67% of the sample. Sequenced input: blood. The receptors stem from a man aged 50-60 years with Graves' hyperthyroidism.

This clonotype has a handful of counts. The chain combines TRBV29-1 with TRBJ2-7; 10 bases match TRBD2. V dropped 4 bases and J dropped 6; count of bases not matched to a gene: 6. CDR1 and CDR2 from the germline V gene are SQVTM and ANQGSEA. The CDR3 totals 13 residues. The CDR3, as DNA: TGCAGCGTTGTTCTAGCGGGAGTAACCGAGCAGTACTTC. Translation: CSVVLAGVTEQYF.

This clonotype has at least ten counts. The rearrangement joins TRBV12-3 or TRBV12-4 to TRBJ2-7, with 7 bases aligning to TRBD2. V was pared by 5 bases and J by 1 base, with 11 bases of the junction left unmatched. The CDR3 sequence is 16 residues long. The CDR3 DNA is TGTGCCAGCAGTCCCCGGGGGGTCCTCGATTCCTACGAGCAGTACTTC. This codes for CASSPRGVLDSYEQYF.

This clonotype was seen more than once but under ten times. This CDR3 is CASRGIENYGYTF. The CDR3 DNA reads TGTGCCAGCAGGGGGATTGAAAACTATGGCTACACCTTC. The genes are TRBV28 and TRBJ1-2; D unresolved. Germline loops: CDR1 MDHEN, CDR2 SYDVKM. This CDR3 spans 13 amino acids. Between the trimmed V and J ends, which lost 6 bases and 2 bases, there was a span of 10 bases.

The chain couples TRBV6-1 to TRBJ2-5; no definite D call. Germline CDR1 and CDR2: MNHNS and SASEGT. The CDR3 consists of 13 residues. Trimming took 5 bases from V and 1 from J, leaving 8 bases between them. CDR3 sequence (DNA): TGTGCCAGCAGTTACGCGCGCCAAGAGACCCAGTACTTC. This translates into CASSYARQETQYF.

This clonotype showed up just a few times. V usage is TRBV5-1 and J usage is TRBJ2-7, with 9 bases aligning to TRBD2. J was trimmed by 3 bases and V by 0 bases; bases with no gene match: 10. The CDR3 is made up of 17 amino acids. Germline V gene lookup returns CDR1 SGHRS and CDR2 YFSETQ. The chain's CDR3 is CASSLDSGTSQFYEQYF. The CDR3 DNA follows: TGCGCCAGCAGCTTGGATTCCGGGACTAGCCAATTCTACGAGCAGTACTTC.

The V and J genes are TRBV9 and TRBJ2-5; D perhaps matches TRBD1 (7 bases). The CDR3 has 15 amino acids. Looked up from germline, CDR1 is SGDLS and CDR2 is YYNGEE. V was cut by 7 bases and J by 5 bases, with 21 bases left in between. CDR3 in amino acids: CASVPGGLQGETQYF. CDR3 bases: TGTGCCAGCGTCCCAGGGGGACTCCAAGGGGAGACCCAGTACTTC.

The rearrangement joins TRBV6-1 to TRBJ2-7; TRBD2 matches 13 bases. Per germline, CDR1 MNHNS and CDR2 SASEGT. Losses at the gene ends were 7 bases for V and 3 bases for J; bases not matched to a gene: 6. The CDR3 spans 15 residues. In DNA, the CDR3 is TGTGCCAGCACCGGGACTAGCGGGAACGTCTACGAGCAGTACTTC. Its protein product is CASTGTSGNVYEQYF.

This clonotype has just a few counts. CDR3 in amino acids: CATSRVLGYEQYF. For the CDR3, the DNA is TGTGCCACCAGCAGAGTTTTAGGCTACGAGCAGTACTTC. J is TRBJ2-7 and V is TRBV15; no clear D gene. CDR1 LNHNV and CDR2 YYDKDF come from the germline V gene (reference sequence). V gave up 1 base and J gave up 3 bases, with 7 bases separating them. This CDR3 comprises 13 residues.

This clonotype was detected only a few times. The chain employs TRBV19 and TRBJ2-6; D is uncertain. The CDR3 loop spans 16 amino acids. Germline V lookup: CDR1 LNHDA, CDR2 SQIVND (reference sequence). With 3 bases removed from V and 0 bases from J, the gap between germline ends came to 9 bases. The CDR3: CASSMVASSGANVLTF. In DNA, the CDR3 is TGTGCCAGTAGTATGGTAGCCAGCTCTGGGGCCAACGTCCTGACTTTC.

This clonotype showed up just a few times. J is TRBJ2-3 and V is TRBV20-1; D is possibly TRBD2 (6 bases). V lost 7 bases and J 6 bases, leaving 17 bases between the germline ends. The germline V gene has CDR1 DFQATT and CDR2 SNEGSKA (reference sequence). This CDR3 is built from 13 residues. CDR3: CSVPGAGLDTQYF. The CDR3, as DNA: TGCAGTGTTCCCGGGGCGGGACTCGATACGCAGTATTTT.

This clonotype was seen a few times. The V and J genes are TRBV12-3 or TRBV12-4 and TRBJ2-1; D not resolved. The ends were cut back, 3 bases at V and 8 bases at J, with 11 bases in the middle. This CDR3 is 13 amino acids long. Written as DNA, the CDR3 is TGTGCCAGCAGTTTCCGCAGGAGCTATGAGCAGTTCTTC. Its translation is CASSFRRSYEQFF.

This clonotype was recorded at least ten times. V gene TRBV12-3 or TRBV12-4 combines with J gene TRBJ2-7, with D tentatively TRBD2 (7 bases). V lost 6 bases and J 1 base, leaving 16 bases between the germline ends. This CDR3 region has 15 residues. CDR3: CASSQGGAGSYEQYF. As DNA, the CDR3 is TGTGCCAGCAGCCAAGGGGGGGCTGGGTCCTACGAGCAGTACTTC.

This rearrangement joins TRBV12-3 or TRBV12-4 to TRBJ1-1; D may be TRBD1 (5 bases). The CDR3 is 15 amino acids. Trimming took off 7 bases at V and 0 bases at J, with 15 bases between the two ends. This chain's CDR3 is CASTLKRGMNTEAFF. The CDR3 nucleotides are TGTGCCAGCACCCTAAAGAGGGGAATGAACACTGAAGCTTTCTTT.

In its sample, this clonotype was seen a few times. The chain combines TRBV6-2 or TRBV6-3 with TRBJ2-1; maybe TRBD1 (6 bases). Germline values: CDR1 MNHEY, CDR2 SVGEGT. The CDR3 is made up of 11 amino acids. The V end was cut by 7 bases, the J end by 11 bases, with 12 bases between. CDR3 DNA: TGTGCCAGCAAGGACAGTTTAAAGCAGTTCTTC. Translating it yields CASKDSLKQFF.

This clonotype was observed many times. The chain employs TRBV3-1 and TRBJ2-3; D is uncertain. The germline CDR1 and CDR2 sequences are LGHDT and YNNKEL (reference sequence). V dropped 4 bases and J dropped 5 bases, with 7 bases sitting between them. This CDR3 is 12 amino acids long. Written as DNA, the CDR3 is TGTGCCAGCAGCCCCTGGGGAGATACGCAGTATTTT. Amino acid sequence: CASSPWGDTQYF.

This clonotype was detected ten times or more. The genes are TRBV6-1 and TRBJ2-7; D is undetermined. CDR3 size: 16 residues. Germline-derived CDR1 and CDR2 are MNHNS and SASEGT. V lost 7 bases, J lost 0 bases, and 19 bases lay in between. CDR3: CASIPSTTSSSYEQYF. The DNA of the CDR3 is TGTGCCAGCATCCCTTCTACGACATCAAGCTCCTACGAGCAGTACTTC.

J is TRBJ2-1 and V is TRBV5-1; no definite D call. V lost 0 bases and J 3 bases, leaving 10 bases between the germline ends. The CDR3 sequence is 15 residues long. Germline CDR1 and CDR2: SGHRS and YFSETQ. For the CDR3, the DNA is TGCGCCAGCAGCTTGGACCTTGACTTCTACAATGAGCAGTTCTTC. It yields the protein CASSLDLDFYNEQFF.

This clonotype was observed a few times. The chain joins TRBV2 to TRBJ1-1; 7 bases fit TRBD1. Germline V CDR1 and CDR2: SNHLY, FYNNEI. The V and J ends lost 2 bases and 5 bases, in that order; junction bases with no gene match: 5. The CDR3 spans 14 residues. CDR3 sequence (DNA): TGTGCCAGCAGTGAATTCCAGGGGGGAACTGAAGCTTTCTTT. Its translation is CASSEFQGGTEAFF.

The chain carries TRBV30 and TRBJ1-2; D is undetermined. The CDR3 is 12 residues long. Germline CDR1 and CDR2: GTSNPN and SVGIG (reference sequence). Trimming removed 3 bases from V and 4 bases from J, with 9 bases in between. The CDR3 DNA reads TGTGCCTGGAGCACCGGACCCTATGGCTACACCTTC. Protein sequence: CAWSTGPYGYTF.

This clonotype was detected many times. The chain employs TRBV19 and TRBJ2-7; the D gene is possibly TRBD2 (6 bases). The V gene lost 6 bases and the J gene lost 2 bases, with 11 bases spanning the gap. Germline-derived CDR1 and CDR2 are LNHDA and SQIVND (reference sequence). The CDR3 sequence is 13 residues long. The CDR3 here is CASRRDGTYEQYF. CDR3 nucleotide sequence: TGTGCCAGTAGGCGGGACGGCACCTACGAGCAGTACTTC.

Regarding this clonotype: Possible read error: a much larger clone is one base away. V gene TRBV7-9 combines with J gene TRBJ2-5; no clear D gene. The V gene lost 7 bases and the J gene lost 5 bases, with 5 bases spanning the gap. This CDR3 region has 10 residues. CDR1 is SEHNR, CDR2 FQNEAQ, per germline (reference sequence). The CDR3 coding sequence is TGTGCCAGCAACCGGGAGACCCAGTACTTC. Translated: CASNRETQYF.

A remark on this clonotype: This may come from a read error, since a much larger clone is one base off. The V call is TRBV27, the J call TRBJ1-5; D ambiguous. Germline CDR1 is MNHEY and CDR2 is SMNVEV (reference sequence). CDR3 size: 15 residues. The V end was cut by 2 bases, the J end by 0 bases, with 8 bases between. CDR3 protein: CASSLGVSSNQPQHF. The DNA of the CDR3 is TGTGCCAGCAGTTTAGGGGTTAGTAGCAATCAGCCCCAGCATTTT.

The chain carries TRBV12-3 or TRBV12-4 and TRBJ2-5; 13 bases line up with TRBD2. V was clipped by 7 bases and J by 10 bases; unmatched bases: 15. The CDR3 is 16 residues long. CDR3 in DNA: TGTGCCAGCACTAAACTAGCGGGAGGGCCCCTTGGGGGCCAGTACTTC. This translates into CASTKLAGGPLGGQYF.

The gene calls are TRBV28 and TRBJ2-5; 11 bases agree with TRBD2. The germline CDR1 and CDR2 sequences are MDHEN and SYDVKM. The CDR3 runs 14 residues. After removal of 7 bases from V and 2 bases from J, the junction contained 3 bases not matched to a gene. CDR3 region: CASKRLAGQETQYF. As DNA, the CDR3 is TGTGCCAGCAAAAGACTAGCGGGACAAGAGACCCAGTACTTC.

The gene calls are TRBV10-3 and TRBJ2-7, with no clear D. This CDR3 region has 12 residues. The germline V and J ends were trimmed by 2 bases and 5 bases, with 7 bases remaining between them. Germline CDR1 ENHRY, CDR2 SYGVKD. The CDR3 loop is CAISEVGNEQYF. The CDR3 DNA reads as TGTGCCATCAGTGAGGTTGGGAACGAGCAGTACTTC.

In its sample, this clonotype was seen a few times. The gene calls are TRBV7-9 and TRBJ2-7, with a possible D match to TRBD2 (5 bases). The CDR3 extends over 13 amino acids. Germline CDR1 reads SEHNR; CDR2 reads FQNEAQ (reference sequence). V was trimmed by 5 bases and J by 3 bases, leaving 11 bases between them. The CDR3 spells CASSNSGIYEQYF. The CDR3 region has the DNA TGTGCCAGCAGCAATTCGGGGATCTACGAGCAGTACTTC.

This clonotype was seen at least ten times. The chain uses TRBV7-8 and TRBJ2-7; 9 positions agree with TRBD1. The CDR3 covers 12 residues. Germline CDR1 reads SGHVS; CDR2 reads FQNEAQ. The ends lost 5 bases at V and 6 bases at J; junction bases unmatched: 2. CDR3 sequence: CASSVTGGEQYF. The DNA for the CDR3 is TGTGCCAGCAGCGTGACAGGGGGCGAGCAGTACTTC.

This clonotype was detected a few times. The chain joins TRBV28 to TRBJ2-1; tentative D call: TRBD2 (5 bases). V lost 7 bases and J 5 bases, leaving 15 bases between the germline ends. The V gene's germline CDR1 is MDHEN and CDR2 SYDVKM. The CDR3 has 14 amino acids. This CDR3 is CASTTLGADNEQFF. CDR3 nucleotides: TGTGCCAGCACGACGTTGGGAGCGGACAATGAGCAGTTCTTC.

This clonotype was counted ten times or more. The chain recombines TRBV2 with TRBJ2-7; a possible D gene is TRBD2 (5 bases). The germline V gene has CDR1 SNHLY and CDR2 FYNNEI. V was trimmed by 4 bases and J by 5 bases, leaving 9 bases between them. This CDR3 is 12 amino acids long. CDR3 in amino acids: CASSVAGNEQYF. The CDR3, as DNA: TGTGCCAGCAGTGTCGCCGGGAACGAGCAGTACTTC.

The chain couples TRBV6-5 to TRBJ2-3, with 11 nucleotides matching TRBD2. Germline V CDR1 and CDR2: MNHEY, SVGAGI. Trimming removed 2 bases from V and 1 base from J; junction bases left unmatched: 23. The CDR3 runs 23 residues. CDR3 DNA sequence: TGTGCCAGCAGTTACACCACCCCCCCCCCCACTAGCGGGAGTAGGGGTGGCACAGATACGCAGTATTTT. Translating gives CASSYTTPPPTSGSRGGTDTQYF.